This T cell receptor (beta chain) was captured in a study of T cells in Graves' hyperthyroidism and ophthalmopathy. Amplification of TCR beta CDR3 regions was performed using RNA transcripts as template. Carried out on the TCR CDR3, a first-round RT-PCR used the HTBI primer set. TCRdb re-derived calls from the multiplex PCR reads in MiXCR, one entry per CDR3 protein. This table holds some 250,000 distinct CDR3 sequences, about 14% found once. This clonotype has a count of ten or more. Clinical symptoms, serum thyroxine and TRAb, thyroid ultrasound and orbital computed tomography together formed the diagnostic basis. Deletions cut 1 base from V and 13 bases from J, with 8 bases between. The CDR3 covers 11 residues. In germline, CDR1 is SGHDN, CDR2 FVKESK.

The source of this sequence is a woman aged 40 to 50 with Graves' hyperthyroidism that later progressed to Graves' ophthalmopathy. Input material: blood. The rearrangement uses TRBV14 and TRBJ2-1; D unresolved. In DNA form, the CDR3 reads TGTGCCAGCAGCCAAGGAAAACCCCAGTTCTTC. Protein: CASSQGKPQFF.